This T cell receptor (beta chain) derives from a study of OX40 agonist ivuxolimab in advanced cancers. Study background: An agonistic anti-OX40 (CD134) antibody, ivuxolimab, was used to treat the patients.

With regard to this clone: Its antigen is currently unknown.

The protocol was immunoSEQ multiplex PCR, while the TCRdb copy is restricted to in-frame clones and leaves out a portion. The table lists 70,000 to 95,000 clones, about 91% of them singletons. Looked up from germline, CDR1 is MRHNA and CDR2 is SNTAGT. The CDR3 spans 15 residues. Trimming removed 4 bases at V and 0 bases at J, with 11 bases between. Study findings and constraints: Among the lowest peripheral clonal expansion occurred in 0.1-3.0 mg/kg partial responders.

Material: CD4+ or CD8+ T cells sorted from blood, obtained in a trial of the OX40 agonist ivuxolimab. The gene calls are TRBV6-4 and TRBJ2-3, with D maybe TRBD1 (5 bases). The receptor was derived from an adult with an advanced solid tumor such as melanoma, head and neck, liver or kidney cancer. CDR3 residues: CASSARVSSTDTQYF. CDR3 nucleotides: TGTGCCAGCAGTGCCAGGGTCTCTAGCACAGATACGCAGTATTTT.